The next 32 T cell receptor beta chains were all read from a single sample in a study of blood T cell repertoires in COVID-19. Using immunoSEQ multiplex PCR, the repertoire was profiled, and TCRdb retains in-frame clones only, with some absent. The sample consists of 300,000 to 400,000 clones, roughly 89% of them appearing once. Sequenced input: peripheral blood. Receptors originate from a woman aged 18-30 years who had recovered from COVID-19.

The chain joins TRBV14 to TRBJ1-1; D might be TRBD1 (5 bases). The germline V gene has CDR1 SGHDN and CDR2 FVKESK. Trimming pared 4 bases from V and 0 bases from J, leaving 12 bases between. This CDR3 has 15 residues. This CDR3 is CASSRRDFMNTEAFF. CDR3 sequence (DNA): TGTGCCAGCAGCCGACGGGACTTCATGAACACTGAAGCTTTCTTT.

This clone was observed once. J is TRBJ1-2 and V is TRBV24-1, with TRBD1 identical over 11 bases. The V gene end was trimmed by 3 bases and the J gene end by 7 bases; junction bases not matched to a gene: 3. The CDR3 extends over 14 amino acids. Per the germline V gene, CDR1 is KGHDR and CDR2 is SFDVKD. The CDR3 sequence: CATSDTGQGGGYTF. For the CDR3, the DNA is TGTGCCACCAGTGATACGGGACAGGGGGGTGGCTACACCTTC.

The genes are TRBV6-6 and TRBJ1-4; TRBD1 agrees at 7 bases. CDR1 and CDR2 (germline): MNHNY, SVGAGI (reference sequence). Trimming removed 0 bases from V and 5 bases from J; junction bases left unmatched: 6. The CDR3 has 16 residues. DNA for the CDR3: TGTGCCAGCAGTTACTCCCCGGACAGGCCGAATGAAAAACTGTTTTTT. Its protein product is CASSYSPDRPNEKLFF.

The chain employs TRBV27 and TRBJ1-1; possible D gene TRBD1, 5 bases. Germline assignment: CDR1 MNHEY and CDR2 SMNVEV (reference sequence). V gave up 6 bases and J gave up 5 bases, with 13 bases separating them. This CDR3 has 13 amino acids. The CDR3 DNA follows: TGTGCCAGCAGGAGGCAGGGAGGGACTGAAGCTTTCTTT. It translates to CASRRQGGTEAFF.

The V call is TRBV27, the J call TRBJ1-1; D is ambiguous. The CDR3 is made up of 14 amino acids. CDR1 and CDR2 from the germline V gene are MNHEY and SMNVEV (reference sequence). Deletions cut 3 bases from V and 1 base from J, with 9 bases between. CDR3 region: CASSFRVRNTEAFF. CDR3 DNA: TGTGCCAGCAGTTTTAGAGTGAGGAACACTGAAGCTTTCTTT.

This clone was observed once. The chain is built from TRBV6-2 or TRBV6-3 and TRBJ2-1; D remains ambiguous. From germline, CDR1 is MNHEY and CDR2 SVGEGT. The CDR3 totals 13 residues. V lost 6 bases and J 6 bases, leaving 12 bases between the germline ends. The CDR3 protein is CASSPLLFNEQFF. In DNA form, the CDR3 reads TGTGCCAGCAGCCCCCTTTTATTCAATGAGCAGTTCTTC.

The chain couples TRBV10-3 to TRBJ2-3; 9 bases are shared with TRBD2. Germline CDR1 ENHRY, CDR2 SYGVKD. The trim removed 3 bases at V and 3 bases at J, leaving 7 bases unmatched. The CDR3 length is 16 residues. The DNA for the CDR3 is TGTGCCATCAGTGATGGCGGGAGGGCCGGGACAGATACGCAGTATTTT. It yields the protein CAISDGGRAGTDTQYF.

This chain joins TRBV9 and TRBJ1-3; D ambiguous. From germline, CDR1 is SGDLS and CDR2 YYNGEE. The CDR3 extends over 13 amino acids. The V gene lost 7 bases and the J gene lost 4 bases, with 12 bases spanning the gap. The CDR3 spells CASGPGRGNTIYF. The DNA for the CDR3 is TGTGCCAGCGGCCCCGGCAGGGGAAACACCATATATTTT.

This rearrangement joins TRBV19 to TRBJ1-5; D uncertain. CDR1 is LNHDA, CDR2 SQIVND, per germline (reference sequence). Trimming took 5 bases from V and 5 from J, leaving 13 bases between them. The CDR3 loop spans 14 amino acids. CDR3 bases: TGTGCCAGTAGTGCATTGGACTCTTATCAGCCCCAGCATTTT. It codes for CASSALDSYQPQHF.

This clone was counted a single time. The genes are TRBV19 and TRBJ2-5, with 12 positions matching TRBD2. V trimming: 4 bases; J trimming: 0 bases; junction bases outside the gene matches: 9. The CDR3 loop spans 18 amino acids. The germline gives CDR1 LNHDA, CDR2 SQIVND (reference sequence). CDR3 amino acids: CASSTRLAGVGYQETQYF. The CDR3 DNA sequence: TGTGCCAGTAGTACCAGACTAGCGGGAGTGGGGTACCAAGAGACCCAGTACTTC. Full variable domain (outside the CDR3, taken from reference TRBV19 and TRBJ2-5): DGGITQSPKYLFRKEGQNVTLSCEQNLNHDAMYWYRQDPGQGLRLIYYSQIVNDFQKGDIAEGYSVSREKKESFPLTVTSAQKNPTAFYLCASSTRLAGVGYQETQYFGPGTRLLVL.

This sequence joins TRBV12-5 and TRBJ2-3, with 15 positions matching TRBD2. After removal of 7 bases from V and 4 bases from J, the junction contained 6 bases not matched to a gene. Looked up from germline, CDR1 is LGHNT and CDR2 is FRNRAP. This CDR3 contains 16 residues. The CDR3 reads CASVEGLAGGPDTQYF. The CDR3 DNA reads as TGTGCTAGTGTAGAAGGACTAGCGGGAGGGCCAGATACGCAGTATTTT. The variable domain in full, with the rest retrieved from reference TRBV12-5 and TRBJ2-3, is DARVTQTPRHKVTEMGQEVTMRCQPILGHNTVFWYRQTMMQGLELLAYFRNRAPLDDSGMPKDRFSAEMPDATLATLKIQPSEPRDSAVYFCASVEGLAGGPDTQYFGPGTRLTVL.

CDR3 nucleotide sequence: TGTGCCAGCAGCCAACCGAAGACGGCTAGCGGGACACAAGAGACCCAGTACTTC. This gives the protein CASSQPKTASGTQETQYF. The rearrangement joins TRBV7-9 to TRBJ2-5, with 9 positions matching TRBD2. With V trimmed by 5 bases and J by 2 bases, 15 bases remained unmatched. Germline lookup yields CDR1 SEHNR and CDR2 FQNEAQ (reference sequence). The CDR3 consists of 18 residues.

The V gene is TRBV28, the J gene TRBJ2-5; TRBD2 matches at 7 bases. The CDR3 runs to 15 residues. V was clipped by 4 bases and J by 2 bases; unmatched bases: 7. Germline V gene lookup returns CDR1 MDHEN and CDR2 SYDVKM. This CDR3 reads CASSWGRGIQETQYF. DNA of the CDR3: TGTGCCAGCAGTTGGGGGAGGGGAATACAAGAGACCCAGTACTTC.

The gene calls are TRBV2 and TRBJ1-4; 7 bases fit TRBD1. CDR1 SNHLY and CDR2 FYNNEI come from the germline V gene. V lost 7 bases to trimming and J lost 7 bases; unmatched junction nucleotides: 18. The CDR3 has 17 residues. CDR3 protein: CASTTANDRVWGEKLFF. CDR3 bases: TGTGCCAGCACTACAGCGAACGACAGGGTGTGGGGTGAAAAACTGTTTTTT.

The rearrangement uses TRBV11-3 and TRBJ2-1; maybe TRBD2 (6 bases). Germline V gene data show CDR1 as SGHNT and CDR2 as YENEEA. The CDR3 extends over 14 amino acids. V gave up 6 bases and J gave up 6 bases, with 15 bases separating them. The CDR3 reads CASRSGRRSNEQFF. CDR3 DNA sequence: TGTGCCAGCAGAAGCGGGCGCCGGTCCAATGAGCAGTTCTTC.

This chain links TRBV14 with TRBJ2-3; the match to TRBD1 covers 8 bases. The V segment lost 5 bases and the J segment 0 bases; nucleotides outside the gene matches: 7. CDR3 length equals 16 residues. Germline-derived CDR1 and CDR2 are SGHDN and FVKESK. The CDR3 DNA reads TGTGCCAGCAGCTCTCGGACAGGGTTTAGCACAGATACGCAGTATTTT. Translating it yields CASSSRTGFSTDTQYF.

The V and J genes are TRBV2 and TRBJ1-4, with 7 nucleotides matching TRBD1. The J segment lost 7 bases and the V segment lost 3 bases, leaving 8 bases of the junction unmatched. The CDR3 totals 15 residues. Germline V gene sequence: CDR1 SNHLY, CDR2 FYNNEI. The CDR3 sequence is CASSEMTGLGEKLFF. CDR3 DNA: TGTGCCAGCAGTGAGATGACAGGGTTAGGTGAAAAACTGTTTTTT.

The chain has TRBV5-1 and TRBJ2-7; D call uncertain. V was pared by 7 bases and J by 7 bases, with 9 bases between. Per the germline V gene, CDR1 is SGHRS and CDR2 is YFSETQ. The CDR3 sequence is 10 residues long. DNA of the CDR3: TGCGCCAGCCTACAGTCAGAGCAGTACGTC. Its protein product is CASLQSEQYV.

The gene calls are TRBV11-2 and TRBJ2-1; 8 nucleotides line up with TRBD2. The V gene end was trimmed by 4 bases and the J gene end by 6 bases; junction bases not matched to a gene: 2. Germline CDR1 and CDR2: SGHAT and FQNNGV. The CDR3 contains 13 residues. This chain's CDR3 is CASSSGLANEQFF. The DNA for the CDR3 is TGTGCCAGCAGCTCCGGACTAGCCAATGAGCAGTTCTTC.

The CDR3 spells CASSPSEVASQEAFF. As DNA, the CDR3 is TGCGCCAGCAGCCCCTCCGAGGTCGCTAGTCAGGAAGCTTTCTTT. The chain uses TRBV4-3 and TRBJ1-1; D remains ambiguous. The CDR3 extends over 15 amino acids. V shed 4 bases and J shed 8 bases, with 20 bases lying between them. In germline, CDR1 is LGHNA, CDR2 YSLEER.

The rearrangement links TRBV7-2 to TRBJ2-1, with TRBD2 identical over 7 bases. Germline CDR1 is SGHTA and CDR2 is FQGNSA. The V and J ends lost 2 bases and 6 bases, in that order; junction bases with no gene match: 4. The CDR3 is made up of 14 amino acids. Here the CDR3 reads CASSLIGGSNEQFF. The CDR3 DNA sequence: TGTGCCAGCAGCTTAATCGGGGGGAGCAATGAGCAGTTCTTC.

There are a few counts of this clone. The chain links TRBV11-2 to TRBJ2-7; no firm D call. The length of the CDR3 is 13 residues. V gave up 5 bases and J gave up 6 bases, with 14 bases separating them. CDR1 and CDR2 (germline): SGHAT, FQNNGV. This CDR3 is CASSTITTGEQYV. CDR3 nucleotide sequence: TGTGCCAGCAGCACGATTACAACGGGCGAGCAGTACGTC.

The V and J genes are TRBV6-6 and TRBJ2-7; 8 bases match TRBD2. Per the germline V gene, CDR1 is MNHNY and CDR2 is SVGAGI (reference sequence). This CDR3 region has 15 residues. The DNA for the CDR3 is TGTGCCAGCAGCCTTACTAGCGGATCATCCTCCGAGCAGTACGTC. Encoded protein: CASSLTSGSSSEQYV.

This chain connects TRBV3-1 (or the pseudogene TRBV3-2) to TRBJ2-3; 7 bases fit TRBD2. Per the germline V gene, CDR1 is LGHDT and CDR2 is YNNKEL (reference sequence). The CDR3 has 19 amino acids. V shed 4 bases and J 2 bases; nucleotides not matched to a gene: 18. CDR3 nucleotides: TGTGCCAGCAGCCCCAGTTTCGTTGCGTCTAGCGGCTACACAGATACGCAGTATTTT. This translates into CASSPSFVASSGYTDTQYF.

The chain joins TRBV6-5 to TRBJ2-5; 7 nucleotides match TRBD1. After removal of 7 bases from V and 3 bases from J, the junction contained 5 bases not matched to a gene. The CDR3 totals 13 residues. The germline V gene encodes CDR1 MNHEY and CDR2 SVGAGI. The CDR3, as DNA: TGTGCCAGCACCCCGGGACAGAAAGAGACCCAGTACTTC. The encoded protein is CASTPGQKETQYF.

The table lists this clone with a few counts. The V call is TRBV4-2, the J call TRBJ2-3; D might be TRBD1 (7 bases). CDR1 is LGHNA and CDR2 is YNFKEQ in the germline V gene. The ends were cut back, 0 bases at V and 12 bases at J, with 19 bases in the middle. The CDR3 spans 15 residues. CDR3 coding DNA: TGTGCCAGCAGCCAAGATTTAGGGGGGACAGCCGATCAGTATTTT. This sequence encodes CASSQDLGGTADQYF.

This chain uses TRBV4-1 with TRBJ2-3, with 8 bases that match TRBD2. The J segment lost 2 bases and the V segment lost 4 bases, leaving 8 bases of the junction unmatched. The CDR3 covers 16 residues. The germline V gene encodes CDR1 MGHRA and CDR2 YSYEKL. This chain's CDR3 is CASSRSGLAPTDTQYF. Written as DNA, the CDR3 is TGCGCCAGCAGCCGATCCGGACTAGCCCCCACAGATACGCAGTATTTT.

The chain carries TRBV19 and TRBJ1-5; TRBD1 aligns across 7 bases. This CDR3 has 16 amino acids. From germline, CDR1 is LNHDA and CDR2 SQIVND (reference sequence). V lost 3 bases and J lost 4; bases outside the gene matches: 9. The CDR3 DNA follows: TGTGCCAGTAGTATGGGTATGGACAGGCTAAATCAGCCCCAGCATTTT. Translated, it gives CASSMGMDRLNQPQHF.

The CDR3 reads CASSNTPTPRKTQYF. The DNA for the CDR3 is TGTGCCAGTAGTAACACGCCAACACCAAGAAAGACCCAGTACTTC. This rearrangement joins TRBV19 to TRBJ2-5; D ambiguous. The V gene lost 4 bases and the J gene lost 6 bases, with 18 bases spanning the gap. The CDR3 is 15 amino acids. Per germline, CDR1 LNHDA and CDR2 SQIVND (reference sequence).

The gene calls are TRBV6-2 or TRBV6-3 and TRBJ2-5; D possibly corresponds to TRBD2 (6 bases). CDR3 length: 13 residues. The V end lost 5 bases, the J end lost 0 bases, and 7 bases lay between the germline ends. The germline V gene has CDR1 MNHEY and CDR2 SVGEGT. CDR3 DNA sequence: TGTGCCAGCAGTCGGGGGTACCAAGAGACCCAGTACTTC. Translating gives CASSRGYQETQYF.

The CDR3 DNA follows: TGCGCCAGCAGTGGGTTTGGGAGCCGCTCCTACAATGAGCAGTTCTTC. This codes for CASSGFGSRSYNEQFF. The V gene is TRBV10-2, the J gene TRBJ2-1; maybe TRBD2 (5 bases). The germline gives CDR1 WSHSY, CDR2 SAAADI. The CDR3 length is 16 residues. V lost 4 bases, J lost 0 bases, and 13 bases lay in between.

This chain links TRBV29-1 with TRBJ2-1; perhaps TRBD2 as D (5 bases). Germline assignment: CDR1 SQVTM and CDR2 ANQGSEA. This CDR3 region has 13 residues. Trimming took 4 bases from V and 8 from J, leaving 15 bases between them. The CDR3 nucleotides read TGCAGCGTTGGTAGAGCGGTTATGGATGAGCAGTTCTTC. Amino acids: CSVGRAVMDEQFF.